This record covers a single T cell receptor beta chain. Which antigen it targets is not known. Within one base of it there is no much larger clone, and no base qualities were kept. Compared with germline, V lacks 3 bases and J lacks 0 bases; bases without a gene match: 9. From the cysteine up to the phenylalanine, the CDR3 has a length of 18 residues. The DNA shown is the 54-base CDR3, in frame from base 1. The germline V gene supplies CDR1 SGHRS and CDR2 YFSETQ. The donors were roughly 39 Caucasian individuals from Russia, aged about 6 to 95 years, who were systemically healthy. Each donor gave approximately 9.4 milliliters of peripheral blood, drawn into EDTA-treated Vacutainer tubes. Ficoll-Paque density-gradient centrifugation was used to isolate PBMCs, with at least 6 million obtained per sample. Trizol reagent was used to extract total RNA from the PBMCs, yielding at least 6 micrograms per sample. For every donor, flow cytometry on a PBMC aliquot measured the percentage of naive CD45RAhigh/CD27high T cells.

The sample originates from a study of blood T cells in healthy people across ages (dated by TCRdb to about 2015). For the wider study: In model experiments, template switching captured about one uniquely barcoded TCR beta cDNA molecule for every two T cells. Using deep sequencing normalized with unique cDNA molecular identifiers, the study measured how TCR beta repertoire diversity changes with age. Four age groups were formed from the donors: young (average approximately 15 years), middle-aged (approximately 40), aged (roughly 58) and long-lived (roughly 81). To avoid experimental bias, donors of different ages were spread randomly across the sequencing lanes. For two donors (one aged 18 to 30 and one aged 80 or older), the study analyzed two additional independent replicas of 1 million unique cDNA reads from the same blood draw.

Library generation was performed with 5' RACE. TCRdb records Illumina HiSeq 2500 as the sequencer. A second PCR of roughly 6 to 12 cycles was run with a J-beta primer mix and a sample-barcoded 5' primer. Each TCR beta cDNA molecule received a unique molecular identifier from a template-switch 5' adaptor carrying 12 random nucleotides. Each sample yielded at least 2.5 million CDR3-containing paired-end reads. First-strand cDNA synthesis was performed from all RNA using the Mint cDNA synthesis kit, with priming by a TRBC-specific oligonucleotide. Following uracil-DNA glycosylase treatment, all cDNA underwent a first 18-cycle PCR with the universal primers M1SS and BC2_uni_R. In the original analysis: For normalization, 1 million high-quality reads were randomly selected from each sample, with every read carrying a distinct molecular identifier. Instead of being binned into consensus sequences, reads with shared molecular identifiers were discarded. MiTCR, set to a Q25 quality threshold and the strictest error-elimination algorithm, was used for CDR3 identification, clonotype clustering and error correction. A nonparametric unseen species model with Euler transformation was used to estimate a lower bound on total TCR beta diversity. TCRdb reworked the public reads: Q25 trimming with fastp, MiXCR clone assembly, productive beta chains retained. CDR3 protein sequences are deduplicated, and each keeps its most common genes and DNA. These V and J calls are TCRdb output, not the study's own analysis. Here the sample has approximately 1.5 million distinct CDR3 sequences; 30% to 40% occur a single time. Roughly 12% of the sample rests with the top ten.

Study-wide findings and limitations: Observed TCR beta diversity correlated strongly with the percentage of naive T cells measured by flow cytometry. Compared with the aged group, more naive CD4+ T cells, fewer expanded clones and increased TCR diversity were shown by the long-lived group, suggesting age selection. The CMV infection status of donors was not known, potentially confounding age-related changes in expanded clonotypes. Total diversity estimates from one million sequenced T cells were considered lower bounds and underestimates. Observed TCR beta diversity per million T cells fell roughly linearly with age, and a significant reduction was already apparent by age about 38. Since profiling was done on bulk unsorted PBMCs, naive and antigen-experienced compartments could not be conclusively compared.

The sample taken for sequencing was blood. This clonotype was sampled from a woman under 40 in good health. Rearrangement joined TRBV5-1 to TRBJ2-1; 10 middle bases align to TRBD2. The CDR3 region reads CASSSASGGKSSYNEQFF. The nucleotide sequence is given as TGCGCCAGCAGCTCGGCTAGCGGGGGTAAAAGCTCCTACAATGAGCAGTTCTTC.